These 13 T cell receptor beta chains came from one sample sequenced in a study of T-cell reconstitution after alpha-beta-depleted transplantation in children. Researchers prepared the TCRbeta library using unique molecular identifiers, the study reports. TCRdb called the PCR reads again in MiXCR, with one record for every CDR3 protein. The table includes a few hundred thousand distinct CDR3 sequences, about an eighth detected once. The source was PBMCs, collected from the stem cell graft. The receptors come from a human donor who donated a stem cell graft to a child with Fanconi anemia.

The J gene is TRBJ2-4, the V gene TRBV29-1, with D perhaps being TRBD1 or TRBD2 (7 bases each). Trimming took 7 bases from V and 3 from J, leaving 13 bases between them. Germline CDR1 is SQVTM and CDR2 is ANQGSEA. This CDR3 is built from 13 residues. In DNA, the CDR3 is TGCAGCGCCAGGGGGGGTTTCAAAAACATTCAGTACTTC. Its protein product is CSARGGFKNIQYF. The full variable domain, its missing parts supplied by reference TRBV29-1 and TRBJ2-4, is SAVISQKPSRDICQRGTSLTIQCQVDSQVTMMFWYRQQPGQSLTLIATANQGSEATYESGFVIDKFPISRPNLTFSTLTVSNMSPEDSSIYLCSARGGFKNIQYFGAGTRLSVL.

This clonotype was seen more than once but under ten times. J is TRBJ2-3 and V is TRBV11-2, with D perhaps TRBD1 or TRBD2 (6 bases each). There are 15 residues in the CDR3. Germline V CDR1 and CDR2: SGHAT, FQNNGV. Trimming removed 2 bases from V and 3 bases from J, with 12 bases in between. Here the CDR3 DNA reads TGTGCCAGCAGCTTAATGGGGGCGGGGACAGATACGCAGTATTTT. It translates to CASSLMGAGTDTQYF. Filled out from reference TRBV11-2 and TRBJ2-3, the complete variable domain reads EAGVAQSPRYKIIEKRQSVAFWCNPISGHATLYWYQQILGQGPKLLIQFQNNGVVDDSQLPKDRFSAERLKGVDSTLKIQPAKLEDSAVYLCASSLMGAGTDTQYFGPGTRLTVL.

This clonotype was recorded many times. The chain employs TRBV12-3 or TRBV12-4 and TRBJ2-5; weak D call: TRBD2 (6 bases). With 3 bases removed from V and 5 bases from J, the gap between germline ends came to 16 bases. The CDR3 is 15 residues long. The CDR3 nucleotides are TGTGCCAGCAGTTTTTCCCAGGGAGGAGTGGAGACCCAGTACTTC. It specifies CASSFSQGGVETQYF.

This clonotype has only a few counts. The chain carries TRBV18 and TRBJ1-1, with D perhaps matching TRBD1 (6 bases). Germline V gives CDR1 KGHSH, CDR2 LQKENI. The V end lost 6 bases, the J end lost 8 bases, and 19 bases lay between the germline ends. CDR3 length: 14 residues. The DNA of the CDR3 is TGTGCCAGCTCCCGGCCCCTTTTAGGGACAGAAGCTTTCTTT. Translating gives CASSRPLLGTEAFF.

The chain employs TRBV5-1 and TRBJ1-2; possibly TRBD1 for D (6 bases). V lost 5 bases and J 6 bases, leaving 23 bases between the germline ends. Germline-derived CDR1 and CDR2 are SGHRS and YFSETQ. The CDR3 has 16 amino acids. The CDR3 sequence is CASRASGAVVRHGYTF. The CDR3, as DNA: TGCGCCAGCAGGGCCTCAGGGGCGGTTGTCCGACATGGCTACACCTTC.

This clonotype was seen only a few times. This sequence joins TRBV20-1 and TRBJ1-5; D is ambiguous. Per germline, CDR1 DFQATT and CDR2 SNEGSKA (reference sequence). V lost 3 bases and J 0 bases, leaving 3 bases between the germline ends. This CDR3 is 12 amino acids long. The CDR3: CSASRSNQPQHF. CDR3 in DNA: TGCAGTGCTAGTCGTAGCAATCAGCCCCAGCATTTT.

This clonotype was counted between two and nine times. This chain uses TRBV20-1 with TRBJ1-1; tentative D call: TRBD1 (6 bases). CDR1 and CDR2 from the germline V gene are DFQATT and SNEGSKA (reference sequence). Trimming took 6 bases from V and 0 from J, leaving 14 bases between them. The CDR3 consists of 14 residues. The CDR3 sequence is CSARGGGMNTEAFF. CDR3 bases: TGCAGTGCCCGGGGAGGGGGTATGAACACTGAAGCTTTCTTT.

The CDR3 region is CASSPGPGGKETQYF. The CDR3 nucleotides read TGTGCCAGCAGCCCAGGGCCCGGGGGAAAGGAGACCCAGTACTTC. The chain combines TRBV11-3 with TRBJ2-5; TRBD2 might be the D (6 bases). V was cut by 5 bases and J by 5 bases, with 18 bases left in between. The CDR3 consists of 15 residues. Germline loops: CDR1 SGHNT, CDR2 YENEEA.

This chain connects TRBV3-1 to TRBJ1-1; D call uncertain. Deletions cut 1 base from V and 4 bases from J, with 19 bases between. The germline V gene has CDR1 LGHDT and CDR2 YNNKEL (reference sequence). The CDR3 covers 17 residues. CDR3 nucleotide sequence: TGTGCCAGCAGCCAAGGGGCCACGAGGGTGTTGAGCACTGAAGCTTTCTTT. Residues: CASSQGATRVLSTEAFF.

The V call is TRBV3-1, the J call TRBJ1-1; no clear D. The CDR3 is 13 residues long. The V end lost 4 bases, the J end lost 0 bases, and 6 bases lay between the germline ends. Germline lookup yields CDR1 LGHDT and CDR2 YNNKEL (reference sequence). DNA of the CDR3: TGTGCCAGCAGCCGAGTTATGAACACTGAAGCTTTCTTT. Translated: CASSRVMNTEAFF. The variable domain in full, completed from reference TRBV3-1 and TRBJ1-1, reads DTAVSQTPKYLVTQMGNDKSIKCEQNLGHDTMYWYKQDSKKFLKIMFSYNNKELIINETVPNRFSPKSPDKAHLNLHINSLELGDSAVYFCASSRVMNTEAFFGQGTRLTVV.

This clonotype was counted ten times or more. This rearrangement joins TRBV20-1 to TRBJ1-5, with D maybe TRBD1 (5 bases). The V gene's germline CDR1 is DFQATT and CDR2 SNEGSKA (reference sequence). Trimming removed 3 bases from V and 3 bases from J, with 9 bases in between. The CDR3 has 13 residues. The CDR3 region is CSARGQLNQPQHF. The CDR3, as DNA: TGCAGTGCTAGGGGGCAACTCAATCAGCCCCAGCATTTT.

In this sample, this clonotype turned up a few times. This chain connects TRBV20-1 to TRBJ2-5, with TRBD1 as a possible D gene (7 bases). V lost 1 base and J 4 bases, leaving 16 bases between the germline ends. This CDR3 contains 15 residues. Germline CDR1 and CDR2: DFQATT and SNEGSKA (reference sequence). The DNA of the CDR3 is TGCAGTGCTAGAGTCGGCAGTCAGGGGGGAGAGACCCAGTACTTC. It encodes CSARVGSQGGETQYF.

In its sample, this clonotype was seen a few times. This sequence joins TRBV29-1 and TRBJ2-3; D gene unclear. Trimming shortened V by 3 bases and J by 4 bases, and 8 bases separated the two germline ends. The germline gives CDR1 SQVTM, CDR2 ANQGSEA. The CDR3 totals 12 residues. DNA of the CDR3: TGCAGCGTTGAGGCTTTCCCAGATACGCAGTATTTT. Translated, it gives CSVEAFPDTQYF.